A selection of T cell receptor beta chains follows, all from one sample in a study of early T cells in non-severe SARS-CoV-2 infection. TCRdb fed the 5' RACE reads into MiXCR, producing one record per CDR3 protein. Of 65,000 to 95,000 distinct CDR3 sequences in the sample, about a sixth were seen once. The specimen was whole blood. Source of these receptors: an adult who was a healthcare worker with PCR-confirmed SARS-CoV-2 infection or an uninfected control (not recorded which). Both conserved end residues are part of each CDR3. A D gene is named only where the DNA matches it firmly. Clone size is given for some rows only: seen once, a few or many times, or a class if the clone is expanded.

TRBV12-3/TRBV12-4,TRBJ2-2,NA,NA,TGTGCCAGCAGTTTAACACTGCACGAGGGGGAGCTGTTTTTT,CASSLTLHEGELFF
TRBV20-1,TRBJ2-5,NA,few,TGCAGTGCGCCTACCGGGACTCGGCAGACCCAGTACTTC,CSAPTGTRQTQYF
TRBV21-1,TRBJ2-7,NA,few,TGTGCCTCAGGGGAGCTTTGTCCCTACGAGCAGTACTTC,CASGELCPYEQYF
TRBV7-9,TRBJ1-5,NA,NA,TGTGCCAGCAGCGACACAGCCGTCCAGCCCCAGCATTTT,CASSDTAVQPQHF
TRBV2,TRBJ2-7,NA,NA,TGTGCCAGCAATACGGGGCCGTTTTACGAGCAGTACTTC,CASNTGPFYEQYF
TRBV6-6,TRBJ1-2,NA,few,TGTGCCAGCAGTCAGGACCCCAACTATGGCTACACCTTC,CASSQDPNYGYTF
TRBV7-2,TRBJ2-3,NA,NA,TGTGCCAGCAGCTTAGGCGTCGACACAGATACGCAGTATTTT,CASSLGVDTDTQYF
TRBV3-1,TRBJ2-1,NA,NA,TGTGCCAGCAGCCCCGGAGGGGGGAGGGCCATGGACAATGAGCAGTTCTTC,CASSPGGGRAMDNEQFF
TRBV11-2,TRBJ2-1,NA,few,TGTGCCAGCAGCGCCCAGGGAATCGATGAGCAGTTCTTC,CASSAQGIDEQFF
TRBV9,TRBJ2-5,TRBD2,few,TGTGCCAGCAGCGTAGATCAGGGACAGGGGGGACTAGCGGGAGGCCAGTACTTC,CASSVDQGQGGLAGGQYF
TRBV29-1,TRBJ2-1,TRBD1,NA,TGCAGCGGAGGGACAGGGTGGGATTCTGAGCAGTTCTTC,CSGGTGWDSEQFF
TRBV5-6,TRBJ2-3,TRBD1,few,TGTGCCAGCAGGAGACAGGGGTCAGATACGCAGTATTTT,CASRRQGSDTQYF
TRBV7-9,TRBJ2-1,NA,NA,TGTGCCAGCAGCTCCGACCCGAATTCGGGGGGCGGTATTAATGAGCAGTTCTTC,CASSSDPNSGGGINEQFF
TRBV10-3,TRBJ1-1,NA,few,TGTGCCATCAGTGAGTCGACTTACACTGAAGCTTTCTTT,CAISESTYTEAFF
TRBV20-1,TRBJ2-1,TRBD2,NA,TGCAGTGCTAGAGGGGGGGTAGCGGGAGGCAATGAGCAGTTCTTC,CSARGGVAGGNEQFF
TRBV12-3/TRBV12-4,TRBJ1-5,NA,many,TGTGCCAGCAGTCCGCTTGGGTCCCTCGATCCAAACCAGCCCCAGCATTTT,CASSPLGSLDPNQPQHF
TRBV7-2,TRBJ2-5,NA,NA,TGTGCCAGCAGCTCAACAAAGGAGACCCAGTACTTC,CASSSTKETQYF
TRBV12-3/TRBV12-4,TRBJ2-2,TRBD1,NA,TGTGCCAGCAGCAGCCGGACAGGGAACACCGGGGAGCTGTTTTTT,CASSSRTGNTGELFF
TRBV4-1,TRBJ1-1,NA,few,TGCGCCAGCAGCCACCCGACCCATGTGGGCACTGAAGCTTTCTTT,CASSHPTHVGTEAFF
TRBV18,TRBJ1-1,NA,NA,TGTGCCAGCTCACCACTTACGGATTCCCACACTGAAGCTTTCTTT,CASSPLTDSHTEAFF
TRBV5-1,TRBJ2-1,NA,many,TGCGCCAGCAGCTTGGTGGTCCTGGGGCCTTACAATGAGCAGTTCTTC,CASSLVVLGPYNEQFF
TRBV18,TRBJ1-1,NA,few,TGTGCCAGCTCACCAAAAAGGGTTGACACTGAAGCTTTCTTT,CASSPKRVDTEAFF
TRBV7-2,TRBJ1-1,NA,NA,TGTGCCAGCAGCTTACCGAGGGACACTGAAGCTTTCTTT,CASSLPRDTEAFF
TRBV11-2,TRBJ2-5,TRBD2,few,TGTGCCAGCAGACCCGGGAGGAGCGGGAGACAAGAGACCCAGTACTTC,CASRPGRSGRQETQYF
TRBV10-2,TRBJ1-2,NA,few,TGCGCCAGCAGTGAGCTCCGGGACGGCTATGGCTACACCTTC,CASSELRDGYGYTF
TRBV12-3/TRBV12-4,TRBJ1-3,NA,many,TGTGCCAGCAGTCCCTCAAGGGCTGGCCTCTCTGGAAACACCATATATTTT,CASSPSRAGLSGNTIYF
TRBV7-6,TRBJ2-7,NA,NA,TGTGCCAGCAGCTTAGCTAAGGGGGAAACCTACGAGCAGTACTTC,CASSLAKGETYEQYF
TRBV7-2,TRBJ2-2,TRBD2,few,TGTGCCAGCACCACGGGTGGAGCGGGGGGGCGCACCGGGGAGCTGTTTTTT,CASTTGGAGGRTGELFF
TRBV2,TRBJ2-5,NA,NA,TGTGCCAGCAGTGAGGACACATCTCAAGAGACCCAGTACTTC,CASSEDTSQETQYF
TRBV5-1,TRBJ1-3,NA,few,TGCGCCAGCAGCTCGGACACAAGCTCTGAAAACACCATATATTTT,CASSSDTSSENTIYF
TRBV6-2/TRBV6-3,TRBJ2-7,TRBD1,NA,TGTGCCAGCACCTCTTTTCCGCCGGGACAGGGGTCCGAGCAGTACTTC,CASTSFPPGQGSEQYF
TRBV28,TRBJ2-7,TRBD1,NA,TGTGCCAGCAGGACCCCGGGACAGACTTCCTACGAGCAGTACTTC,CASRTPGQTSYEQYF
TRBV7-9,TRBJ2-1,NA,NA,TGTGCCAGCAGCTTAGAGGGGCTAGGGGATGAGCAGTTCTTC,CASSLEGLGDEQFF
TRBV11-2,TRBJ2-3,NA,NA,TGTGCCAGCAGCATAACCACCGGTACAGATACGCAGTATTTT,CASSITTGTDTQYF
TRBV15,TRBJ1-2,TRBD1,NA,TGTGCCACCAGCGTCGGACAGGGACCCTACACCTTC,CATSVGQGPYTF
TRBV11-3,TRBJ2-1,TRBD1,NA,TGTGCCAGCAGCTTAAAGCGGACAGGGGCCAATGAGCAGTTCTTC,CASSLKRTGANEQFF
TRBV10-2,TRBJ1-1,NA,many,TGCGCCAGCAGTGAGTCTGGCACATTGAACACTGAAGCTTTCTTT,CASSESGTLNTEAFF
TRBV18,TRBJ2-5,NA,NA,TGTGCCAGCTCACCATTGCCAAACTTCCAAGAGACCCAGTACTTC,CASSPLPNFQETQYF
TRBV28,TRBJ2-7,NA,many,TGTGCCAGCAGTAAGGGGGGGACTTACGAGCAGTACTTC,CASSKGGTYEQYF
TRBV20-1,TRBJ1-4,NA,NA,TGCAGTGCGGCCCCCTTAGACCGCTACGAAAAACTGTTTTTT,CSAAPLDRYEKLFF
TRBV29-1,TRBJ1-1,NA,few,TGCAGCGTTGAAGGCGATAGGCGGGTCGCTGAAGCTTTCTTT,CSVEGDRRVAEAFF
TRBV6-5,TRBJ1-1,TRBD1,NA,TGTGCCAGCAGTTCTACCCCGGGACAGGGAAAGACTGAAGCTTTCTTT,CASSSTPGQGKTEAFF
TRBV11-1,TRBJ2-2,NA,many,TGTGCCAGCAGCTTCTCCCCCGGGGTGGTCGGGGAGCTGTTTTTT,CASSFSPGVVGELFF
TRBV5-1,TRBJ1-1,NA,NA,TGCGCCAGCAGCTGGGAGGAGGGATCAAAAAAAGCTTTCTTT,CASSWEEGSKKAFF
TRBV2,TRBJ2-3,NA,many,TGTGCCAGCTCGATCCGGGACTCAAAATCGTCAGATACGCAGTATTTT,CASSIRDSKSSDTQYF
TRBV19,TRBJ1-4,NA,few,TGTGCCAGTATGAAACCCGGGCCCGGAGGGAGTGAAAAACTGTTTTTT,CASMKPGPGGSEKLFF
TRBV7-6,TRBJ2-1,NA,few,TGTGCCAGCAGCTCATCAGGGGGGAGTTCCTACAATGAGCAGTTCTTC,CASSSSGGSSYNEQFF
TRBV4-1,TRBJ2-1,NA,NA,TGCGCCAGCAGCCCCCAGGAGCGGCCCTCACATGAGCAGTTCTTC,CASSPQERPSHEQFF
TRBV15,TRBJ1-1,NA,few,TGTGCCACCAGCAGAGATTTGGTCCAGCAGGAAGTTTTCTTT,CATSRDLVQQEVFF
TRBV7-2,TRBJ2-3,NA,few,TGTGCCAGCAGCTTAGAAATTCGGGGGGCTAAGAGGCAGTATTTT,CASSLEIRGAKRQYF
TRBV20-1,TRBJ2-7,NA,NA,TGCAGTCCTAAAGGGGTAACCTACGAGCAGTACTTC,CSPKGVTYEQYF
TRBV19,TRBJ1-2,TRBD1,few,TGTGCCAGTGGACGACAGGGTGCTAACTATGGCTACACCTTC,CASGRQGANYGYTF
TRBV29-1,TRBJ2-5,NA,few,TGCAGCGTTGTTCAGGGGCAAGAGACCCAGTACTTC,CSVVQGQETQYF
TRBV30,TRBJ2-2,NA,NA,TGTGCCTGGATTCGCGGGACTCCTAACACCGGGGAGCTGTTTTTT,CAWIRGTPNTGELFF
TRBV3-1,TRBJ2-6,NA,many,TGTGCCAGCAGCCAGCACCCTGGACAAAGCTCTGGGGCCAACGTCCTGACTTTC,CASSQHPGQSSGANVLTF
TRBV18,TRBJ1-5,NA,NA,TGTGCCAGTGGTACCCCGGTACAGAATCAGCCCCAGCATTTT,CASGTPVQNQPQHF
TRBV7-6,TRBJ2-5,TRBD2,NA,TGTGCCAGCAGCGTGTCTAGCGGGAGCCCCGGGGAGACCCAGTACTTC,CASSVSSGSPGETQYF